The 27 T cell receptor beta chains in this list originate from one sample, sequenced in a study of graft-versus-host responses after intestinal transplantation. No antigen has been assigned to these receptors. Measured with immunoSEQ multiplex PCR; TCRdb has only the in-frame clones, and not every one. The table records tens of thousands of clones, 85% to 95% of them present only once. Sequencing was performed on unstimulated CD8+ T cells sorted from spleen or lymph node cells, taken before intestinal transplant. These TCRs come from a human donor who received an intestinal transplant.

The chain is built from TRBV7-3 and TRBJ2-3; TRBD1 is a possible D gene (5 bases). This CDR3 spans 19 amino acids. V was shortened by 0 bases and J by 3 bases, with 22 bases between the two germline ends. Germline-derived CDR1 and CDR2 are SGHTA and FQGTGA. CDR3 amino acids: CASSLTPPGYGVGTDTQYF. The CDR3, as DNA: TGTGCCAGCAGCTTAACACCCCCAGGGTATGGGGTTGGTACAGATACGCAGTATTTT.

J is TRBJ1-2 and V is TRBV6-5, with 11 bases aligning to TRBD1. Germline trimming cut 2 bases from V and 5 bases from J; bases unmatched to any gene: 7. This CDR3 is 16 amino acids long. Germline V CDR1 and CDR2: MNHEY, SVGAGI. The CDR3 reads CASSYHPGQGGYGYTF. CDR3 nucleotides: TGTGCCAGCAGTTACCATCCGGGACAGGGGGGGTATGGCTACACCTTC.

The chain combines TRBV7-2 with TRBJ2-7; no firm D call. V dropped 1 base and J dropped 4 bases, with 8 bases sitting between them. In germline, CDR1 is SGHTA, CDR2 FQGNSA. The CDR3 runs to 13 residues. This chain's CDR3 is CASSLDLGYEQYF. CDR3 nucleotide sequence: TGTGCCAGCAGCTTAGATCTAGGGTACGAGCAGTACTTC. The variable domain in full, with the rest retrieved from reference TRBV7-2 and TRBJ2-7, is GAGVSQSPSNKVTEKGKDVELRCDPISGHTALYWYRQSLGQGLEFLIYFQGNSAPDKSGLPSDRFSAERTGGSVSTLTIQRTQQEDSAVYLCASSLDLGYEQYFGPGTRLTVT.

This clone was detected once. The gene calls are TRBV6-6 and TRBJ2-3; weak D call: TRBD1 (5 bases). The germline V gene encodes CDR1 MNHNY and CDR2 SVGAGI (reference sequence). V was cut by 1 base and J by 6 bases, with 11 bases left in between. The CDR3 has 14 amino acids. The CDR3, as DNA: TGTGCCAGCAGTTACTTGGGGCCCCCGGATACGCAGTATTTT. This gives the protein CASSYLGPPDTQYF.

The genes are TRBV19 and TRBJ1-5; D gene unclear. Trimming stripped 1 base from V and 0 bases from J, with 7 bases between. The germline V gene encodes CDR1 LNHDA and CDR2 SQIVND (reference sequence). The CDR3 covers 15 residues. The CDR3 loop reads CASSIVGDSNQPQHF. The DNA for the CDR3 is TGTGCCAGTAGTATAGTGGGAGATAGCAATCAGCCCCAGCATTTT.

This chain uses TRBV4-1 with TRBJ2-2; 11 bases are a match to TRBD2. The V gene's germline CDR1 is MGHRA and CDR2 YSYEKL. Losses at the gene ends were 4 bases for V and 6 bases for J; bases not matched to a gene: 19. The length of the CDR3 is 20 residues. CDR3 sequence (DNA): TGCGCCAGCAGCCGCCTTCCGGGACTAGCGGTGCGCGGGGGCGCCGGGGAGCTGTTTTTT. It yields the protein CASSRLPGLAVRGGAGELFF.

The rearrangement links TRBV6-5 to TRBJ1-1; tentatively, D is TRBD1 (6 bases). The V gene's germline CDR1 is MNHEY and CDR2 SVGAGI. The CDR3 runs 13 residues. V gave up 7 bases and J gave up 3 bases, with 12 bases separating them. CDR3 coding DNA: TGTGCCAGCAAAGGGGGTGTGGACACTGAAGCTTTCTTT. Protein product: CASKGGVDTEAFF.

The chain carries TRBV6-1 and TRBJ2-6, with D perhaps matching TRBD1 (6 bases). Germline-derived CDR1 and CDR2 are MNHNS and SASEGT. Deletions cut 4 bases from V and 7 bases from J, with 29 bases between. The CDR3 loop spans 20 amino acids. The CDR3 protein is CASSGGPLKTGYSGANVLTF. As DNA, the CDR3 is TGTGCCAGCAGTGGGGGCCCTCTAAAAACAGGGTATTCAGGAGCCAACGTCCTGACTTTC.

The J gene is TRBJ2-2, the V gene TRBV27; D may be TRBD2 (5 bases). Germline-derived CDR1 and CDR2 are MNHEY and SMNVEV (reference sequence). This CDR3 contains 16 residues. V shed 1 base and J shed 0 bases, with 9 bases lying between them. The CDR3 nucleotides are TGTGCCAGCAGTTTATTGGCTAGCTCGAACACCGGGGAGCTGTTTTTT. It encodes CASSLLASSNTGELFF.

V and J are TRBV5-4 and TRBJ2-7, with 8 positions matching TRBD1. V shed 2 bases and J 1 base; nucleotides not matched to a gene: 2. The CDR3 has 14 amino acids. Germline V gene data show CDR1 as SGHNT and CDR2 as YYREEE (reference sequence). The CDR3 DNA follows: TGTGCCAGCAGCTTCGGGACAGGTTCCTACGAGCAGTACTTC. Protein product: CASSFGTGSYEQYF.

The J gene is TRBJ1-2, the V gene TRBV29-1, with D possibly TRBD1 on 6 matching bases. The germline V gene has CDR1 SQVTM and CDR2 ANQGSEA. Between the trimmed V and J ends, which lost 4 bases and 8 bases, there was a span of 11 bases. The CDR3 spans 11 residues. The CDR3 spells CSVVGAYGYTF. The CDR3 bases are TGCAGCGTTGTGGGGGCCTACGGCTACACCTTC.

This clone appeared a few times. J is TRBJ1-1 and V is TRBV5-1; D is undetermined. The CDR3 runs 15 residues. The germline gives CDR1 SGHRS, CDR2 YFSETQ. V lost 0 bases, J lost 1 base, and 10 bases lay in between. The CDR3 nucleotides are TGCGCCAGCAGCTTGGTGGCGGCAGGGAACACTGAAGCTTTCTTT. This translates into CASSLVAAGNTEAFF.

The chain recombines TRBV27 with TRBJ2-3; D call uncertain. Germline assignment: CDR1 MNHEY and CDR2 SMNVEV (reference sequence). CDR3 length: 15 amino acids. Trimming removed 4 bases from V and 0 bases from J, with 11 bases in between. The CDR3 bases are TGTGCCAGCAGTTATGAGGCTGCTAGCACAGATACGCAGTATTTT. Translation gives CASSYEAASTDTQYF.

The CDR3 DNA follows: TGTGCCAGCACTAGCGGGGGAGCGGATACGCAGTATTTT. Encoded protein: CASTSGGADTQYF. The chain uses TRBV6-1 and TRBJ2-3; TRBD2 matches 10 bases. Trimming took 7 bases from V and 6 from J; bases not matched to a gene: 4. Germline V CDR1 and CDR2: MNHNS, SASEGT. The CDR3 covers 13 residues.

The gene calls are TRBV9 and TRBJ1-1, with 7 bases identical to TRBD1. CDR3 length equals 15 residues. The germline gives CDR1 SGDLS, CDR2 YYNGEE. V shed 0 bases, J shed 1 base, and the junction held 3 bases outside the gene matches. The CDR3 DNA is TGTGCCAGCAGCGTAGGGCGGACAGGGAACACTGAAGCTTTCTTT. Residues: CASSVGRTGNTEAFF.

The chain links TRBV4-3 to TRBJ2-2, with D possibly TRBD2 on 6 matching bases. The CDR3 sequence is 14 residues long. Per germline, CDR1 LGHNA and CDR2 YSLEER. V lost 4 bases and J 7 bases, leaving 13 bases between the germline ends. In DNA, the CDR3 is TGCGCCAGCAGCCCCACTAGCTTTGGCGGGGAGCTGTTTTTT. Amino acids: CASSPTSFGGELFF.

The chain joins TRBV9 to TRBJ2-7, with TRBD2 identical over 9 bases. This CDR3 contains 15 residues. Germline trimming cut 0 bases from V and 4 bases from J; bases unmatched to any gene: 5. The germline V gene encodes CDR1 SGDLS and CDR2 YYNGEE. CDR3 sequence reads: CASSVDGSGSYEQYF. CDR3 coding DNA: TGTGCCAGCAGCGTAGACGGTAGCGGGAGTTACGAGCAGTACTTC.

The chain is built from TRBV27 and TRBJ2-5; 12 positions match TRBD2. The CDR3 is 15 amino acids. Germline CDR1 is MNHEY and CDR2 is SMNVEV (reference sequence). V dropped 4 bases and J dropped 5; count of bases not matched to a gene: 5. This chain's CDR3 is CASSSRLAGVETQYF. For the CDR3, the DNA is TGTGCCAGCAGTTCCCGACTAGCGGGAGTGGAGACCCAGTACTTC.

The rearrangement uses TRBV2 and TRBJ2-2, with 11 bases that match TRBD2. The CDR3 has 18 residues. Germline V gene lookup returns CDR1 SNHLY and CDR2 FYNNEI. The ends lost 5 bases at V and 4 bases at J; junction bases unmatched: 12. In DNA, the CDR3 is TGTGCCAGCAGTACCCAACAGTCTAGCGGGAGGTTCACCGGGGAGCTGTTTTTT. Its protein is CASSTQQSSGRFTGELFF.

The chain is built from TRBV27 and TRBJ2-1; 7 nucleotides align to TRBD2. CDR3 length: 15 amino acids. The junction had 9 bases not matched to a gene; V was cut back by 8 bases and J by 2 bases. Germline V lookup: CDR1 MNHEY, CDR2 SMNVEV (reference sequence). CDR3 sequence reads: CASSKTSSTYNEQFF. CDR3 nucleotide sequence: TGTGCCAGCTCCAAGACTAGCAGCACCTACAATGAGCAGTTCTTC.

The chain has TRBV6-6 and TRBJ2-4; unclear D gene. The CDR3 consists of 14 residues. V shed 3 bases and J shed 8 bases, with 14 bases lying between them. The germline V gene encodes CDR1 MNHNY and CDR2 SVGAGI (reference sequence). The CDR3 coding sequence is TGTGCCAGCAGTTATGGCCCCCCGCCCGACATTCAGTACTTC. Translation: CASSYGPPPDIQYF.

CDR3 loop: CASSLPGTDEAFF. The CDR3 nucleotides are TGTGCCAGCAGTTTACCTGGGACAGATGAAGCTTTCTTT. The genes are TRBV6-1 and TRBJ1-1; TRBD1 aligns across 7 bases. CDR3 size: 13 residues. V shed 5 bases and J 7 bases; nucleotides not matched to a gene: 7. Per the germline V gene, CDR1 is MNHNS and CDR2 is SASEGT.

In nucleotides, the CDR3 is TGTGCCAGCAGTAACCACGGGACAGACTACGAGCAGTACTTC. Translated, it gives CASSNHGTDYEQYF. The J gene is TRBJ2-7, the V gene TRBV6-5, with 7 bases that match TRBD1. Per germline, CDR1 MNHEY and CDR2 SVGAGI. The CDR3 has 14 residues. The V segment lost 5 bases and the J segment 3 bases; nucleotides outside the gene matches: 7.

This chain connects TRBV11-2 to TRBJ2-7; the match to TRBD1 covers 9 bases. The CDR3 extends over 14 amino acids. The ends lost 3 bases at V and 4 bases at J; junction bases unmatched: 4. Per germline, CDR1 SGHAT and CDR2 FQNNGV. CDR3 nucleotides: TGTGCCAGCAGCTTTGGGACAGGGTTGTACGAGCAGTACTTC. Protein sequence: CASSFGTGLYEQYF. The variable domain in full, completed from reference TRBV11-2 and TRBJ2-7, reads EAGVAQSPRYKIIEKRQSVAFWCNPISGHATLYWYQQILGQGPKLLIQFQNNGVVDDSQLPKDRFSAERLKGVDSTLKIQPAKLEDSAVYLCASSFGTGLYEQYFGPGTRLTVT.

A single count supports this clone. This rearrangement joins TRBV2 to TRBJ2-2; 8 nucleotides match TRBD2. CDR1 SNHLY and CDR2 FYNNEI come from the germline V gene. CDR3 size: 20 residues. Trimming removed 4 bases from V and 5 bases from J; junction bases left unmatched: 21. The CDR3 coding sequence is TGTGCCAGCAGTGTACTCGCGGGGGGACGATACTTGGTTGGGACCGGGGAGCTGTTTTTT. It translates to CASSVLAGGRYLVGTGELFF.

The gene calls are TRBV18 and TRBJ1-2, with D unclear. Germline V gives CDR1 KGHSH, CDR2 LQKENI. V gave up 6 bases and J gave up 7 bases, with 15 bases separating them. The CDR3 is made up of 13 amino acids. This CDR3 reads CASSQDIPVGYTF. CDR3 DNA: TGTGCCAGCTCTCAAGACATCCCGGTTGGCTACACCTTC. Using reference TRBV18 and TRBJ1-2 for the parts outside the CDR3, the full variable domain is NAGVMQNPRHLVRRRGQEARLRCSPMKGHSHVYWYRQLPEEGLKFMVYLQKENIIDESGMPKERFSAEFPKEGPSILRIQQVVRGDSAAYFCASSQDIPVGYTFGSGTRLTVV.

The V gene is TRBV10-2, the J gene TRBJ2-4; maybe TRBD2 (7 bases). The ends were cut back, 6 bases at V and 2 bases at J, with 17 bases in the middle. The V gene's germline CDR1 is WSHSY and CDR2 SAAADI. The CDR3 runs 16 residues. For the CDR3, the DNA is TGCGCCAGCAGGAGCTCTTCGGGGGGCTCCAAAAACATTCAGTACTTC. It specifies CASRSSSGGSKNIQYF.